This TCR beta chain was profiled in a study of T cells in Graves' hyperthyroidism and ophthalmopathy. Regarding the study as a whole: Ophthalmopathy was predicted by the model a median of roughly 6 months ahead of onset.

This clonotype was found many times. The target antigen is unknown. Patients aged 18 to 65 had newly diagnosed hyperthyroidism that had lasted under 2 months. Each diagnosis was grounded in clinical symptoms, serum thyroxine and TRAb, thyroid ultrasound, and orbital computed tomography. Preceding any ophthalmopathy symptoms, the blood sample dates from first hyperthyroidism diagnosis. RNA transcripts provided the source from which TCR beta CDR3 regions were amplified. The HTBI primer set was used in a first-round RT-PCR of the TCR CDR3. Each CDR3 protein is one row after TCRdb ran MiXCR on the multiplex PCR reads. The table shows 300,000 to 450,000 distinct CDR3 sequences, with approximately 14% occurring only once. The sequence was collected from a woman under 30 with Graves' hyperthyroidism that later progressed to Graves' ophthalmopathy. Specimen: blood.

CDR3 DNA sequence: TGTGCCAGCAGCGACGGGGTACGAGGGACCCAAGAGACCCAGTACTTC. Translation: CASSDGVRGTQETQYF. The chain is built from TRBV3-1 and TRBJ2-5, with D possibly being TRBD1 or TRBD2 (5 bases each). CDR1 LGHDT and CDR2 YNNKEL come from the germline V gene (reference sequence). The V and J ends lost 5 bases and 1 base respectively, with 17 bases between them. The CDR3 contains 16 residues.